The 30 T cell receptor beta chains presented below share a single source sample, sequenced in a study of blood T cells in healthy people across ages. The authors ran a second PCR of about 7 to 12 cycles using a sample-barcoded 5' primer and a J-beta primer mix. MiXCR, applied by TCRdb to the 5' RACE reads, yields one record per CDR3 protein. Altogether about 1,500,000 distinct CDR3 sequences are present, under 30% being singletons, with the ten largest covering less than 9.5%. The sample comprised blood. These receptor sequences come from a woman aged 30 to 39 in good health.

The rearrangement uses TRBV20-1 and TRBJ2-5; unclear D gene. Per the germline V gene, CDR1 is DFQATT and CDR2 is SNEGSKA (reference sequence). The V and J ends lost 1 base and 2 bases respectively, with 5 bases between them. CDR3 length: 12 amino acids. CDR3 nucleotide sequence: TGCAGTGCTAGAGGCAGTCAAGAGACCCAGTACTTC. Amino acids: CSARGSQETQYF.

This clonotype was observed at least ten times. This chain joins TRBV28 and TRBJ2-1; TRBD2 matches 11 bases. This CDR3 spans 15 amino acids. Germline CDR1 and CDR2: MDHEN and SYDVKM. V shed 3 bases, J shed 6 bases, and the junction held 4 bases outside the gene matches. CDR3 protein: CASSFTSGGLNEQFF. In DNA form, the CDR3 reads TGTGCCAGCAGTTTTACTAGCGGGGGACTCAATGAGCAGTTCTTC.

This clonotype has only a few counts. The chain carries TRBV20-1 and TRBJ1-5, with a tentative D call TRBD1 (6 bases). Trimming shortened V by 3 bases and J by 0 bases, and 9 bases separated the two germline ends. Looked up from germline, CDR1 is DFQATT and CDR2 is SNEGSKA (reference sequence). The CDR3 runs 14 residues. CDR3 sequence: CSASKGGSNQPQHF. The CDR3 nucleotides read TGCAGTGCTAGTAAGGGGGGTAGCAATCAGCCCCAGCATTTT.

Here the CDR3 reads CASREQQGEKLFF. In nucleotides, the CDR3 is TGCGCCAGCAGGGAACAGCAAGGGGAAAAACTGTTTTTT. This chain connects TRBV10-2 to TRBJ1-4; unclear D gene. The CDR3 runs to 13 residues. Trimming took off 6 bases at V and 8 bases at J, with 13 bases between the two ends. The germline V gene encodes CDR1 WSHSY and CDR2 SAAADI.

The DNA of the CDR3 is TGTGCCAGCAGCGAGGCGGGACAAACCTCCACAGATACGCAGTATTTT. Amino acids: CASSEAGQTSTDTQYF. J is TRBJ2-3 and V is TRBV7-2, with D possibly called TRBD1 or TRBD2 (6 bases each). The CDR3 loop spans 16 amino acids. V lost 5 bases and J lost 2, with 17 bases in between. Germline V CDR1 and CDR2: SGHTA, FQGNSA.

The chain links TRBV12-3 or TRBV12-4 to TRBJ2-4; TRBD1 matches at 10 bases. The CDR3 runs 14 residues. V lost 5 bases and J lost 6; bases outside the gene matches: 4. CDR3 DNA: TGTGCCAGCAGTCAGCGGACAGGGGGAAACATTCAGTACTTC. Its translation: CASSQRTGGNIQYF.

In this sample, this clonotype turned up once. This rearrangement joins TRBV7-3 to TRBJ1-1; D is perhaps TRBD1 (6 bases). This CDR3 is 13 amino acids long. Trimming removed 1 base from V and 6 bases from J, with 9 bases in between. The germline CDR1 and CDR2 sequences are SGHTA and FQGTGA. In DNA, the CDR3 is TGTGCCAGCAGCTTAAACAGGGATGCTGAAGCTTTCTTT. Translating it yields CASSLNRDAEAFF.

Note on this clonotype: A much larger clone lies a single base off, so this may be a read error. V gene TRBV29-1 combines with J gene TRBJ2-5, with a tentative D call TRBD1 (8 bases). The J call is doubtful: the DNA matches TRBJ2-7 better. Per germline, CDR1 SQVTM and CDR2 ANQGSEA. This CDR3 comprises 15 residues. The CDR3, as DNA: TGCAGCGTTGAAGAGGGAGCGGGACAGGCCTACGAGCAGTACTTC. Translated: CSVEEGAGQAYEQYF.

The CDR3 DNA reads TGTGCCAGCAGCCAAGAAGTATACAGGGTCACTGAAGCTTTCTTT. Protein: CASSQEVYRVTEAFF. The chain has TRBV3-1 and TRBJ1-1, with D tentatively TRBD1 (6 bases). The ends were cut back, 0 bases at V and 4 bases at J, with 12 bases in the middle. The germline gives CDR1 LGHDT, CDR2 YNNKEL (reference sequence). The CDR3 is 15 amino acids.

This clonotype was detected many times. This chain joins TRBV6-5 and TRBJ2-5; TRBD1 might be the D (6 bases). V was clipped by 4 bases and J by 5 bases, with 14 bases between them. CDR1 and CDR2 (germline): MNHEY, SVGAGI. CDR3 length equals 14 residues. The CDR3, as DNA: TGTGCCAGCAGTTTAGCAGGGGATTGGGAGACCCAGTACTTC. Its translation is CASSLAGDWETQYF.

This rearrangement joins TRBV4-1 to TRBJ1-6; TRBD1 matches 10 bases. This CDR3 is 15 amino acids long. Germline V gene sequence: CDR1 MGHRA, CDR2 YSYEKL. Germline trimming cut 2 bases from V and 9 bases from J; bases unmatched to any gene: 4. Here the CDR3 reads CASSQTDRGVSPLHF. As DNA, the CDR3 is TGCGCCAGCAGCCAAACGGACAGGGGGGTTTCACCCCTCCACTTT.

The chain uses TRBV14 and TRBJ2-5, with D perhaps matching TRBD1 (6 bases). V lost 4 bases to trimming and J lost 1 base, with 13 bases between them. This CDR3 has 15 amino acids. Germline V gene data show CDR1 as SGHDN and CDR2 as FVKESK. The CDR3 nucleotides read TGTGCCAGCAGCCTTCCGGGGACACCCCAAGAGACCCAGTACTTC. Its protein product is CASSLPGTPQETQYF.

About this clonotype: One base away lies a much larger clone, so this may be a sequencing read error. The J gene is TRBJ2-5, the V gene TRBV24-1; 16 bases are shared with TRBD2. Germline CDR1 is KGHDR and CDR2 is SFDVKD. The CDR3 totals 14 residues. The CDR3 DNA reads as TGTGCCGCCAGTTCTACGGGACTAGCGGGAGGGCAGTACTTC. It yields the protein CAASSTGLAGGQYF.

This clonotype turned up a few times. The chain employs TRBV5-1 and TRBJ2-7; possibly TRBD1 for D (6 bases). CDR3 size: 14 residues. Germline V gives CDR1 SGHRS, CDR2 YFSETQ. V was cut by 7 bases and J by 2 bases, with 16 bases left in between. The DNA of the CDR3 is TGCGCCAGCCAGGGGTCCCGGGGCCCCTACGAGCAGTACTTC. This sequence encodes CASQGSRGPYEQYF.

This clonotype has just a few counts. The genes are TRBV2 and TRBJ2-3; possibly TRBD2 for D (5 bases). CDR3 length equals 18 residues. The germline V gene encodes CDR1 SNHLY and CDR2 FYNNEI. Trimming left V 0 bases short and J 0 bases short, with 16 bases between. This CDR3 is CASSEAPRLAASTDTQYF. The CDR3 DNA sequence: TGTGCCAGCAGTGAAGCTCCCCGGCTAGCTGCTAGCACAGATACGCAGTATTTT.

The chain recombines TRBV6-2 or TRBV6-3 with TRBJ2-2, with 9 bases lining up with TRBD1. Trimming took 6 bases from V and 2 from J; bases not matched to a gene: 10. Germline lookup yields CDR1 MNHEY and CDR2 SVGEGT. There are 17 residues in the CDR3. CDR3 sequence reads: CASRSLTGGDNTGELFF. CDR3 DNA sequence: TGTGCCAGCAGATCCTTAACAGGGGGCGATAACACCGGGGAGCTGTTTTTT.

This clonotype was seen a few times. The rearrangement links TRBV19 to TRBJ1-1, with TRBD1 identical over 9 bases. J lost 3 bases, V lost 10 bases, and 3 bases had no gene match. There are 12 residues in the CDR3. CDR1 LNHDA and CDR2 SQIVND come from the germline V gene (reference sequence). CDR3: CATWTGDTEAFF. The CDR3 DNA is TGTGCCACATGGACAGGGGACACTGAAGCTTTCTTT.

Comments on this clonotype: This may arise from a read error, as a much more abundant clone is one base away. The CDR3 DNA follows: TGCAGTGCTAGCGGTGGTTCTCAAACAAAGCAGTACTTC. Residues: CSASGGSQTKQYF. The genes are TRBV20-1 and TRBJ2-4, with unresolved D. The CDR3 extends over 13 amino acids. In germline, CDR1 is DFQATT, CDR2 SNEGSKA (reference sequence). Trimming stripped 3 bases from V and 13 bases from J, with 19 bases between.

This clonotype was observed at least ten times. An end of the junction differs from the germline gene, which may be a read error. This chain uses TRBV12-3 or TRBV12-4 with TRBJ2-1; a weak D match, TRBD1 (5 bases). The CDR3 is 15 amino acids. Here the CDR3 DNA reads TGCGCCAGCAGCCCGGCTGGGGCGTCCTACAATGAGCAGTTCTTC. This codes for CASSPAGASYNEQFF.

This clonotype showed up just a few times. This sequence joins TRBV2 and TRBJ2-1, with 7 bases aligning to TRBD2. The CDR3 is 14 amino acids. CDR1 and CDR2 (germline): SNHLY, FYNNEI. The trim removed 6 bases at V and 8 bases at J, leaving 10 bases unmatched. DNA for the CDR3: TGTGCCAGCAGGGCCTGGACTAGGGACGATGAGCAGTTCTTC. It specifies CASRAWTRDDEQFF.

This clonotype was seen many times. The chain couples TRBV5-5 to TRBJ2-7, with 10 bases identical to TRBD1. Trimming at V came to 5 bases and at J to 2 bases, leaving 10 bases not matched to a gene. The germline gives CDR1 SGHKS, CDR2 YYEKEE (reference sequence). The CDR3 spans 16 residues. The CDR3 protein is CASRYSGGTGAYEQYF. Written as DNA, the CDR3 is TGTGCCAGCAGGTACTCCGGTGGGACAGGGGCCTACGAGCAGTACTTC. Using reference TRBV5-5 and TRBJ2-7 for the parts outside the CDR3, the full variable domain is DAGVTQSPTHLIKTRGQQVTLRCSPISGHKSVSWYQQVLGQGPQFIFQYYEKEERGRGNFPDRFSARQFPNYSSELNVNALLLGDSALYLCASRYSGGTGAYEQYFGPGTRLTVT.

The chain links TRBV12-3 or TRBV12-4 to TRBJ2-3; D might be TRBD1 or TRBD2, each matching 5 bases. The CDR3 covers 14 residues. V lost 8 bases to trimming and J lost 2 bases, with 14 bases between them. In DNA form, the CDR3 reads TGTGCCAGCGGGACCAGCGTGAACACAGATACGCAGTATTTT. Translating it yields CASGTSVNTDTQYF.

Comment on this clonotype: One base away lies a much larger clone, so this may be a sequencing read error. This rearrangement joins TRBV29-1 to TRBJ2-4; D remains ambiguous. Germline lookup yields CDR1 SQVTM and CDR2 ANQGSEA. The CDR3 covers 14 residues. The V end was cut by 1 base, the J end by 13 bases, with 20 bases between. The CDR3 sequence: CSVEGRLTYNEQYF. The CDR3 DNA reads as TGCAGCGTTGAAGGGCGGTTAACCTACAATGAGCAGTACTTC.

A remark on this clonotype: Just one base apart from a much larger clone, this may be a read error. The chain couples TRBV5-1 to TRBJ2-7; no reliable D call. The CDR3 is 11 residues long. Germline-derived CDR1 and CDR2 are SGHRS and YFSETQ. The CDR3 here is CTSTEGYEQYF. CDR3 nucleotide sequence: TGCACCAGTACTGAAGGCTACGAGCAGTACTTC.

This clonotype was picked up a small number of times. The chain carries TRBV5-1 and TRBJ2-1; D tentatively fits TRBD1 or TRBD2 (6 bases each). Germline assignment: CDR1 SGHRS and CDR2 YFSETQ. The CDR3 is made up of 17 amino acids. V was pared by 0 bases and J by 7 bases, with 20 bases between. CDR3 DNA sequence: TGCGCCAGCAGCTTGGAGGGGGGATTGACACGGACTAATGAGCAGTTCTTC. Translation: CASSLEGGLTRTNEQFF. The full variable domain, its missing parts supplied by reference TRBV5-1 and TRBJ2-1, is KAGVTQTPRYLIKTRGQQVTLSCSPISGHRSVSWYQQTPGQGLQFLFEYFSETQRNKGNFPGRFSGRQFSNSRSEMNVSTLELGDSALYLCASSLEGGLTRTNEQFFGPGTRLTVL.

This clonotype came up many times. The genes are TRBV20-1 and TRBJ2-7; TRBD2 aligns across 9 bases. Germline values: CDR1 DFQATT, CDR2 SNEGSKA (reference sequence). V gave up 6 bases and J gave up 6 bases; unmatched junction bases: 6. The CDR3 loop spans 12 amino acids. The CDR3 protein is CSAPQAGGEQYF. CDR3 sequence (DNA): TGCAGTGCCCCCCAAGCGGGAGGCGAGCAGTACTTC.

There are a few counts of this clonotype. CDR3 sequence reads: CSAVSGTGSYEQYF. CDR3 nucleotide sequence: TGCAGTGCCGTTTCCGGGACAGGGAGCTACGAGCAGTACTTC. The chain recombines TRBV20-1 with TRBJ2-7; 9 positions agree with TRBD1. This CDR3 comprises 14 residues. With V trimmed by 6 bases and J by 3 bases, 9 bases remained unmatched. Germline V gene sequence: CDR1 DFQATT, CDR2 SNEGSKA (reference sequence).

This chain joins TRBV7-9 and TRBJ2-5; 8 bases agree with TRBD1. CDR1 SEHNR and CDR2 FQNEAQ come from the germline V gene (reference sequence). The V and J ends lost 2 bases and 5 bases, in that order; junction bases with no gene match: 16. This CDR3 is built from 18 residues. CDR3 nucleotide sequence: TGTGCCAGCAGCTTACGTAGGACAGGGCCTCTATCCCAGGAGACCCAGTACTTC. Its protein is CASSLRRTGPLSQETQYF.

Only a few counts were recorded for this clonotype. This rearrangement joins TRBV7-9 to TRBJ2-5; 7 bases are shared with TRBD2. The J call may be wrong; the DNA end is better matched by TRBJ2-7. The CDR3 spans 16 residues. Germline CDR1 SEHNR, CDR2 FQNEAQ (reference sequence). The CDR3 sequence: CASSLTREGRVYEQYF. CDR3 in DNA: TGTGCCAGCAGCTTAACGAGGGAGGGTCGGGTCTACGAGCAGTACTTC.

In its sample, this clonotype was seen a few times. This chain uses TRBV20-1 with TRBJ2-1; 7 bases agree with TRBD1. The CDR3 consists of 14 residues. Germline CDR1 DFQATT, CDR2 SNEGSKA (reference sequence). The V segment lost 4 bases and the J segment 6 bases; nucleotides outside the gene matches: 9. CDR3 residues: CSAKGQEMINEQFF. CDR3 bases: TGCAGTGCTAAAGGACAGGAGATGATCAATGAGCAGTTCTTC.